A single sample is the source of the 3 T cell receptor beta chains below, sequenced in a study of memory CD4+ T cells and cytomegalovirus serostatus. TCRdb's copy holds only in-frame clones and misses some; the assay was immunoSEQ multiplex PCR. The sample lists under 50,000 clones; around 80% were seen once. The sort gate was single viable CD3+CD4+CD8-CD45RO+ cells for memory CD4+ T cells. The sample consisted of memory CD4+ T cells from blood. The receptor set was obtained from an adult in good health and CMV-seropositive.

V and J are TRBV6-5 and TRBJ1-1, with 8 nucleotides matching TRBD1. CDR3 length: 12 residues. V shed 5 bases and J 6 bases; nucleotides not matched to a gene: 2. CDR1 is MNHEY and CDR2 is SVGAGI in the germline V gene. The CDR3 region is CASSKDRAEAFF. CDR3 in DNA: TGTGCCAGCAGTAAGGACAGGGCTGAAGCTTTCTTT.

The chain couples TRBV7-2 to TRBJ1-1, with D tentatively TRBD1 (5 bases). Germline V gene lookup returns CDR1 SGHTA and CDR2 FQGNSA. V lost 1 base, J lost 0 bases, and 9 bases lay in between. This CDR3 contains 15 residues. The CDR3 sequence is CASSLGGSLNTEAFF. CDR3 coding DNA: TGTGCCAGCAGCTTAGGGGGCAGCTTGAACACTGAAGCTTTCTTT.

The chain employs TRBV28 and TRBJ2-5, with TRBD2 matching over 10 bases. The better agreement between TRBJ2-7 and the DNA end casts doubt on the J call. The CDR3 sequence is 14 residues long. From germline, CDR1 is MDHEN and CDR2 SYDVKM. In nucleotides, the CDR3 is TGTGCCAGTAGGACCGGGACTAGCGAGTACGAGCAGTACTTC. It translates to CASRTGTSEYEQYF.